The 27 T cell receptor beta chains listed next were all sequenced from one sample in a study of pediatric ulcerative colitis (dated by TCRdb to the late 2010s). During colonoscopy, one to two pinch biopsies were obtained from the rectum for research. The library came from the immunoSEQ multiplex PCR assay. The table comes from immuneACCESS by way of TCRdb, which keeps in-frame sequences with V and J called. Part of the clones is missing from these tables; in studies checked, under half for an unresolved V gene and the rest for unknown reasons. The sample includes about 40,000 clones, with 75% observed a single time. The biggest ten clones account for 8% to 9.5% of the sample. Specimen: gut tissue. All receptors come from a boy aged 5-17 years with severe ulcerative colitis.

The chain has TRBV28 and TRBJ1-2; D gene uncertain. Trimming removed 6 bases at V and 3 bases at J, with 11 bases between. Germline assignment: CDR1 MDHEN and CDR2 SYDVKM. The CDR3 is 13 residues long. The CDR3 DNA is TGTGCCAGCAGCCCCGGGCCCCACTATGGCTACACCTTC. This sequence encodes CASSPGPHYGYTF.

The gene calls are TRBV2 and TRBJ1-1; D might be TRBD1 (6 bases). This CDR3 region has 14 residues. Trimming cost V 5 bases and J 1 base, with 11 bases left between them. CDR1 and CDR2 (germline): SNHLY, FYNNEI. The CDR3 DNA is TGTGCCAGCAGTCCCCGGACAGAGAACACTGAAGCTTTCTTT. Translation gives CASSPRTENTEAFF.

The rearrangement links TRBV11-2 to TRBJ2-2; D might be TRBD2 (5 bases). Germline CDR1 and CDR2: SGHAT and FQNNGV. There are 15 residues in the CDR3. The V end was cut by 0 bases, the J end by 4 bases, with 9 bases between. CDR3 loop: CASSLEQRLTGELFF. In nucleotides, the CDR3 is TGTGCCAGCAGCTTAGAACAGCGGCTCACCGGGGAGCTGTTTTTT.

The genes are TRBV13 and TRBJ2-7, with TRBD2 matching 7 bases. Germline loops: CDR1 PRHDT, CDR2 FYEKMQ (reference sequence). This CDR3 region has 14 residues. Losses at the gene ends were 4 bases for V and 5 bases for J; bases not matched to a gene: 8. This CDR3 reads CASSSRWDYDEQYF. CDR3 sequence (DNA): TGTGCCAGCAGCTCTCGGTGGGACTATGACGAGCAGTACTTC.

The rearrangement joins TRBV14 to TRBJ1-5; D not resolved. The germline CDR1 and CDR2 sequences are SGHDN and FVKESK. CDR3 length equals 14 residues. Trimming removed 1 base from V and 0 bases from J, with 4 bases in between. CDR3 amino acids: CASSQVFSNQPQHF. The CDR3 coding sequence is TGTGCCAGCAGCCAAGTTTTTAGCAATCAGCCCCAGCATTTT.

CDR3 nucleotides: TGTGCCAGCAGCCCGGACGGCTCTGGAAACACCATATATTTT. This gives the protein CASSPDGSGNTIYF. The chain combines TRBV9 with TRBJ1-3; D remains ambiguous. Trimming stripped 4 bases from V and 0 bases from J, with 8 bases between. Germline V gives CDR1 SGDLS, CDR2 YYNGEE. This CDR3 region has 14 residues.

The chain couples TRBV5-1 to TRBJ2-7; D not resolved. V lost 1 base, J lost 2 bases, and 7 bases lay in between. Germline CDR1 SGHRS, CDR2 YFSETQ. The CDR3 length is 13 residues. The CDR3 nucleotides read TGCGCCAGCAGCTTGTACCGCACCTACGAGCAGTACTTC. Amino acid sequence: CASSLYRTYEQYF. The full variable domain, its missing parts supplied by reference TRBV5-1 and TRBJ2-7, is KAGVTQTPRYLIKTRGQQVTLSCSPISGHRSVSWYQQTPGQGLQFLFEYFSETQRNKGNFPGRFSGRQFSNSRSEMNVSTLELGDSALYLCASSLYRTYEQYFGPGTRLTVT.

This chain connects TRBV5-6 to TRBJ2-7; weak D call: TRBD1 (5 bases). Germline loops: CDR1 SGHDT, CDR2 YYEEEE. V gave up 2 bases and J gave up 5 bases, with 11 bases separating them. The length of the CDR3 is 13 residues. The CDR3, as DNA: TGTGCCAGCAGCTTTCAGGGTCGCCACGAGCAGTACTTC. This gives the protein CASSFQGRHEQYF. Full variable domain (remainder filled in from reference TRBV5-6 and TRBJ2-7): DAGVTQSPTHLIKTRGQQVTLRCSPKSGHDTVSWYQQALGQGPQFIFQYYEEEERQRGNFPDRFSGHQFPNYSSELNVNALLLGDSALYLCASSFQGRHEQYFGPGTRLTVT.

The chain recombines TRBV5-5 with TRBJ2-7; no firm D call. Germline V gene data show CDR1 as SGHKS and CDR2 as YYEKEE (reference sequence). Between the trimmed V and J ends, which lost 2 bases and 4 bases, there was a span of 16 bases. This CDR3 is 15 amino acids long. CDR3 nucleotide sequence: TGTGCCAGCAGCTTAGGGTGGCAGTTATCTTACGAGCAGTACTTC. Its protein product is CASSLGWQLSYEQYF. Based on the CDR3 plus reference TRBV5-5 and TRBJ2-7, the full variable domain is DAGVTQSPTHLIKTRGQQVTLRCSPISGHKSVSWYQQVLGQGPQFIFQYYEKEERGRGNFPDRFSARQFPNYSSELNVNALLLGDSALYLCASSLGWQLSYEQYFGPGTRLTVT.

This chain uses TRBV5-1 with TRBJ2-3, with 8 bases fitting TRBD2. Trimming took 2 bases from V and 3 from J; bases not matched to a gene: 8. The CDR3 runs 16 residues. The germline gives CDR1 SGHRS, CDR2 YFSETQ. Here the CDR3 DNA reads TGCGCCAGCAGCTTTGGGACTAGTGGGGGAACAGATACGCAGTATTTT. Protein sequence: CASSFGTSGGTDTQYF.

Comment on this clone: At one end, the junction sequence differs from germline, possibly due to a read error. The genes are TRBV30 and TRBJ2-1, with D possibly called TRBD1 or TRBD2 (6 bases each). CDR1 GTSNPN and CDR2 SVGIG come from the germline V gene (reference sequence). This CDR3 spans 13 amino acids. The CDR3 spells CVWGLSWGGEQFF. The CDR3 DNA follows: TGTGTCTGGGGGCTCTCGTGGGGAGGTGAGCAGTTCTTC.

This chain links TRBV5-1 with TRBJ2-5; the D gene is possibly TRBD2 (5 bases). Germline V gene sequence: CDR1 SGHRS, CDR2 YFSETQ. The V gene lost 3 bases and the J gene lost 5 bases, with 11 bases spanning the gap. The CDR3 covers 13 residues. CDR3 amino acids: CASSSVTGETQYF. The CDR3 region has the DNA TGCGCCAGCAGCTCGGTGACGGGGGAGACCCAGTACTTC. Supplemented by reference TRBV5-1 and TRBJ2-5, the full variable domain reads KAGVTQTPRYLIKTRGQQVTLSCSPISGHRSVSWYQQTPGQGLQFLFEYFSETQRNKGNFPGRFSGRQFSNSRSEMNVSTLELGDSALYLCASSSVTGETQYFGPGTRLLVL.

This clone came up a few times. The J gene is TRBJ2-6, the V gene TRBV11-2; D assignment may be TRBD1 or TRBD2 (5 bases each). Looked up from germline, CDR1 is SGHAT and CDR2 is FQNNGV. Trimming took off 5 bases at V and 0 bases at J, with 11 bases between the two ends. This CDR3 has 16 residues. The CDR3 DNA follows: TGTGCCAGCAGCCCGGGACCATCCTCTGGGGCCAACGTCCTGACTTTC. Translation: CASSPGPSSGANVLTF.

CDR3 in DNA: TGTGCCAGCAGCCCTGGGGGGCCCACCGGGGAGCTGTTTTTT. Amino acids: CASSPGGPTGELFF. The chain is built from TRBV4-2 and TRBJ2-2; D might be TRBD1 or TRBD2, each matching 6 bases. V dropped 4 bases and J dropped 4 bases, with 10 bases sitting between them. The CDR3 length is 14 residues. Germline CDR1 LGHNA, CDR2 YNFKEQ.

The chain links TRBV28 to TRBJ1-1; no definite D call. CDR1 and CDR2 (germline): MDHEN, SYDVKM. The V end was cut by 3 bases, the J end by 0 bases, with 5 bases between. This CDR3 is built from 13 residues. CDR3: CASSFTLNTEAFF. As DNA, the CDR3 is TGTGCCAGCAGTTTTACGCTGAACACTGAAGCTTTCTTT.

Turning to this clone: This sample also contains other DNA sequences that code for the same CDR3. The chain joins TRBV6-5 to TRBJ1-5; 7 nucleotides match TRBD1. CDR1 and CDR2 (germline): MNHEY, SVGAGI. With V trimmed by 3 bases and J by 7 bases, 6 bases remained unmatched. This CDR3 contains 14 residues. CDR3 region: CASSYSEGAQPQHF. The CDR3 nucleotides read TGTGCCAGCAGTTATTCGGAGGGGGCGCAGCCCCAGCATTTT.

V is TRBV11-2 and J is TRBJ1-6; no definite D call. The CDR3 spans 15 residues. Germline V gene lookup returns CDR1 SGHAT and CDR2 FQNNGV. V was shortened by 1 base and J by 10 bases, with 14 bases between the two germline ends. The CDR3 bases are TGTGCCAGCAGCTTAGGGCCCCCGAAGAGATCACCCCTCCACTTT. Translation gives CASSLGPPKRSPLHF.

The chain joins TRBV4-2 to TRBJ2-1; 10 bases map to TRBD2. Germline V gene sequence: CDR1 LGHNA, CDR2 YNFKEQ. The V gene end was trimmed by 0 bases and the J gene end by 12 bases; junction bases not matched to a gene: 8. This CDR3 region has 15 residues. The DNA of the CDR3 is TGTGCCAGCAGCCAAGACAGCGGGGGGGCCTTCGGGCAGTTCTTC. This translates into CASSQDSGGAFGQFF.

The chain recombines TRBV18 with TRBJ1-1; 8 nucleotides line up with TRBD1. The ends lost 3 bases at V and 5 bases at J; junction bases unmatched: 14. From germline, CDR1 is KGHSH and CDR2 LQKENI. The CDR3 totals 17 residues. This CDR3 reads CASSPSQFSTGATEAFF. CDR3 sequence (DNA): TGTGCCAGCTCACCGTCCCAATTCTCGACAGGGGCTACTGAAGCTTTCTTT.

The CDR3 DNA follows: TGTGCCAGCAGCGAGGGGACCGGGAACGAGCAGTACTTC. It encodes CASSEGTGNEQYF. The J gene is TRBJ2-7, the V gene TRBV9; D is perhaps TRBD1 or TRBD2 (5 bases each). The V end was cut by 3 bases, the J end by 5 bases, with 12 bases between. The CDR3 covers 13 residues. From germline, CDR1 is SGDLS and CDR2 YYNGEE. Drawing the rest from reference TRBV9 and TRBJ2-7, the complete variable domain is DSGVTQTPKHLITATGQRVTLRCSPRSGDLSVYWYQQSLDQGLQFLIQYYNGEERAKGNILERFSAQQFPDLHSELNLSSLELGDSALYFCASSEGTGNEQYFGPGTRLTVT.

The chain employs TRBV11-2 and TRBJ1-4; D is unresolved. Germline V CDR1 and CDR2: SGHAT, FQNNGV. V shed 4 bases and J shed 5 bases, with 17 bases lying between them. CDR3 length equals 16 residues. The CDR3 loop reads CASSSTEPGENEKLFF. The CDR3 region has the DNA TGTGCCAGCAGCTCTACTGAGCCCGGGGAAAATGAAAAACTGTTTTTT.

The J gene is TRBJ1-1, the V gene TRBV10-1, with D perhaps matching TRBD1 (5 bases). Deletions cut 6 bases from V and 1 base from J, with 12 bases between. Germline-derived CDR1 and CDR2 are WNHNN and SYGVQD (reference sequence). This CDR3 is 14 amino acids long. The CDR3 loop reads CASRMGRQNTEAFF. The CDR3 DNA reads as TGCGCCAGCAGAATGGGACGGCAGAACACTGAAGCTTTCTTT.

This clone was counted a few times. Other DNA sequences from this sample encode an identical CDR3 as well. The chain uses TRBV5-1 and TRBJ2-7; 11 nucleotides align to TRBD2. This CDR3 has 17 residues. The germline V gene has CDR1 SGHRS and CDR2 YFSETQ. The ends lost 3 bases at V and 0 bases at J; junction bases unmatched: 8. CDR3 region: CASSSGLAGGRSYEQYF. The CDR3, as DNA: TGCGCCAGCAGCTCGGGGCTAGCGGGGGGTCGCTCCTACGAGCAGTACTTC.

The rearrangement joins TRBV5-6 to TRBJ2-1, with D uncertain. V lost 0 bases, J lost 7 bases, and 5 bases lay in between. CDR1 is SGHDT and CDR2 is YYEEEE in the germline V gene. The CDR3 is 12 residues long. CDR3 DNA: TGTGCCAGCAGCTTGGGGGTAAATGAGCAGTTCTTC. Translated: CASSLGVNEQFF.

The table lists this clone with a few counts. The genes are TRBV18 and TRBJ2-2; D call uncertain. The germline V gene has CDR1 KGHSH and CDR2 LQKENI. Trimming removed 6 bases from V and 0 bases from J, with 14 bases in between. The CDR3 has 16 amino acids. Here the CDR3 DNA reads TGTGCCAGCTCGCCTCTAGTGGGGTCGAACACCGGGGAGCTGTTTTTT. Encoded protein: CASSPLVGSNTGELFF.

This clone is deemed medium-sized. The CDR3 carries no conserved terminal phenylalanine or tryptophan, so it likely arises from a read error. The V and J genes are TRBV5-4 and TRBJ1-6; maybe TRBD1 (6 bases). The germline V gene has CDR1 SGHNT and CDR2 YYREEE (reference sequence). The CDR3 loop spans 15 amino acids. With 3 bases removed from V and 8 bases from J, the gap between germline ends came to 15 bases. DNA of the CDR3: TGTGCCAGCAGCTGGGGGCCGGGGTGGGATTCACCCCTCCACCTT. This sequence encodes CASSWGPGWDSPLHL.

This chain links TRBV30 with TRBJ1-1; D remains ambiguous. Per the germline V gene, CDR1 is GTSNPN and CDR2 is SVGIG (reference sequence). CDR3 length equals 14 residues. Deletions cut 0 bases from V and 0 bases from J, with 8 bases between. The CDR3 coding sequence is TGTGCCTGGAGTGTACCGTTCGTGAACACTGAAGCTTTCTTT. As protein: CAWSVPFVNTEAFF.